The rows below give T cell receptor beta chains drawn from one sample of a study of long-term antiretroviral therapy in people with HIV. Data came from immunoSEQ multiplex PCR; TCRdb stores just in-frame clones and leaves some out. The table records around 30,000 clones, 95% of them present only once. Material: unsorted PBMCs, obtained 5.3 years after starting antiretroviral therapy. The receptors shown here come from a man aged 25 to 40 with HIV. Both conserved end residues are part of each CDR3. A D gene is named only where the DNA matches it firmly. The size field is filled for only some rows; it gives once, few, many or a size class.

v_call	clone_size	d_call	j_call	cdr3_aa	cdr3_nt
TRBV5-1	.	.	TRBJ2-1	CASRYSSAGEQFF	TGCGCCAGCAGGTATTCGTCGGCGGGTGAGCAGTTCTTC
TRBV6-4	.	.	TRBJ2-3	CASSDSALGVDTQYF	TGTGCCAGCAGTGACTCAGCCTTGGGGGTGGATACGCAGTATTTT
TRBV30	.	.	TRBJ2-5	CAWSVTGRTETQYF	TGTGCCTGGAGTGTAACAGGGCGGACGGAGACCCAGTACTTC
TRBV27	.	.	TRBJ1-3	CASSWGGPGHSGNTIYF	TGTGCCAGCAGTTGGGGGGGGCCGGGGCACTCTGGAAACACCATATATTTT
TRBV5-1	.	.	TRBJ1-1	CASSAMTGNTEAFF	TGCGCCAGCAGCGCCATGACAGGGAACACTGAAGCTTTCTTT
TRBV27	once	TRBD2	TRBJ2-7	CASSFQAGGTYEQYF	TGTGCCAGCAGTTTCCAAGCGGGAGGTACCTACGAGCAGTACTTC
TRBV4-1	.	.	TRBJ1-6	CASSQRPGDGQNSPLHF	TGCGCCAGCAGCCAACGACCGGGAGACGGACAGAATTCACCCCTCCACTTT
TRBV19	.	.	TRBJ1-2	CATTPGRGLGMGYTF	TGTGCCACAACCCCCGGTAGGGGGTTAGGGATGGGCTACACCTTC
TRBV11-2	.	.	TRBJ2-7	CASSLATSKQYF	TGTGCCAGCAGCTTAGCCACGTCCAAGCAGTACTTC
TRBV9	.	.	TRBJ2-5	CASSVEGTPQETQYF	TGTGCCAGCAGCGTAGAGGGGACTCCCCAAGAGACCCAGTACTTC
TRBV4-2	.	.	TRBJ1-2	CASSQDWGDDYGYTF	TGTGCCAGCAGCCAAGATTGGGGTGACGACTATGGCTACACCTTC
TRBV5-8	.	.	TRBJ2-2	CASRHRQHTGELFF	TGTGCCAGCAGGCACAGGCAACACACCGGGGAGCTGTTTTTT
TRBV6-5	.	.	TRBJ2-4	CASSSAGSVAKNIQYF	TGTGCCAGCAGTTCGGCAGGGAGTGTGGCCAAAAACATTCAGTACTTC
TRBV2	once	TRBD2	TRBJ2-1	CASSEGLAGGDEQFF	TGTGCCAGCAGTGAAGGGCTAGCGGGGGGCGATGAGCAGTTCTTC
TRBV7-9	.	.	TRBJ2-1	CASSLVLDSYNEQFF	TGTGCCAGCAGCTTAGTTTTGGACAGTTACAATGAGCAGTTCTTC
TRBV5-1	.	TRBD1	TRBJ1-1	CASSLTGTGANTEAFF	TGCGCCAGCAGCTTAACCGGGACAGGGGCGAACACTGAAGCTTTCTTT
TRBV27	.	.	TRBJ2-7	CASSSYSGSRAQQYF	TGTGCCAGCAGTTCGTACTCCGGGTCTCGTGCCCAGCAGTACTTC
TRBV7-3	.	.	TRBJ2-5	CASSSVPPETQYF	TGTGCCAGCAGCTCAGTTCCCCCAGAGACCCAGTACTTC
TRBV2	.	.	TRBJ2-7	CASLAGTYEQYF	TGTGCCAGCTTGGCAGGAACCTACGAGCAGTACTTC
TRBV9	few	TRBD1	TRBJ1-1	CASSVGTANTEAFF	TGTGCCAGCAGCGTTGGGACAGCGAACACTGAAGCTTTCTTT
TRBV18	.	.	TRBJ2-7	CASSPQRDTGEQYF	TGTGCCAGCTCACCGCAGAGGGATACGGGGGAGCAGTACTTC
TRBV5-4	.	.	TRBJ2-3	CASSRSSTDTQYF	TGTGCCAGCAGCCGGTCGAGCACAGATACGCAGTATTTT
TRBV13	.	.	TRBJ2-1	CASSLDWGNEQFF	TGTGCCAGCAGCTTAGATTGGGGCAATGAGCAGTTCTTC
TRBV10-3	.	TRBD1	TRBJ1-1	CAISIDREGVAFF	TGTGCCATCAGCATTGACAGGGAGGGGGTAGCTTTCTTT
TRBV30	.	.	TRBJ1-2	CAWSAGAGYGYTF	TGTGCCTGGAGTGCAGGGGCAGGCTATGGCTACACCTTC
TRBV4-2	once	TRBD2	TRBJ2-1	CASSQVAGGPVDEQFF	TGTGCCAGCAGCCAAGTGGCGGGAGGGCCGGTCGATGAGCAGTTCTTC
TRBV28	.	.	TRBJ2-5	CASSLLLPGLRETQYF	TGTGCCAGCAGTTTATTACTCCCAGGGCTACGGGAGACCCAGTACTTC
TRBV7-6	once	.	TRBJ2-7	CASSLSQKSYEQYF	TGTGCCAGCAGCTTGTCACAGAAATCCTACGAGCAGTACTTC
TRBV7-9	.	TRBD2	TRBJ2-2	CASGGEAEANTGELFF	TGTGCCAGCGGGGGGGAGGCGGAGGCGAACACCGGGGAGCTGTTTTTT
TRBV9	.	TRBD1	TRBJ1-2	CASKKQGENYGYTF	TGTGCCAGCAAAAAACAGGGGGAAAACTATGGCTACACCTTC
TRBV2	.	.	TRBJ2-5	CASSEALTGQGQETQYF	TGTGCCAGCAGTGAAGCTTTAACGGGGCAGGGGCAAGAGACCCAGTACTTC
TRBV10-3	.	.	TRBJ2-6	CAISESQVRQSSSGANVLTF	TGTGCCATCAGTGAAAGTCAGGTCAGACAGAGTAGCTCTGGGGCCAACGTCCTGACTTTC
TRBV6-5	.	.	TRBJ1-1	CASSYTGAEAFF	TGTGCCAGCAGTTACACGGGGGCTGAAGCTTTCTTT
TRBV10-3	.	.	TRBJ2-1	CAISESNKGEQFF	TGTGCCATCAGTGAGTCGAACAAGGGTGAGCAGTTCTTC
TRBV2	.	TRBD2	TRBJ2-1	CASSGIAGGDNEQFF	TGTGCCAGCAGTGGGATAGCGGGAGGCGACAATGAGCAGTTCTTC
TRBV4-1	.	.	TRBJ2-6	CASSQEPWPGANVLTF	TGCGCCAGCAGCCAAGAGCCCTGGCCTGGGGCCAACGTCCTGACTTTC
TRBV4-3	once	.	TRBJ2-5	CASSQVYGSETQYF	TGCGCCAGCAGCCAAGTGTACGGTTCGGAGACCCAGTACTTC
TRBV10-2	.	.	TRBJ1-1	CASSLGNTEAFF	TGCGCCAGCAGTCTCGGGAACACTGAAGCTTTCTTT
TRBV28	once	.	TRBJ1-5	CASSFPQGSNQPQHF	TGTGCCAGCAGTTTCCCCCAGGGTAGCAATCAGCCCCAGCATTTT
TRBV7-2	once	TRBD1	TRBJ2-7	CASSWMDRALYEQYF	TGTGCCAGCAGCTGGATGGACAGGGCCCTCTACGAGCAGTACTTC
TRBV6-1	.	.	TRBJ2-1	CASSEWGVYNEQFF	TGTGCCAGCAGTGAATGGGGGGTTTACAATGAGCAGTTCTTC
TRBV7-6	.	.	TRBJ2-1	CASSLATSQSSYNEQFF	TGTGCCAGCAGCTTAGCGACATCACAGAGCTCCTACAATGAGCAGTTCTTC
TRBV11-3	.	.	TRBJ2-6	CASSQGGSSGANVLTF	TGTGCCAGCAGCCAGGGTGGTAGCTCTGGGGCCAACGTCCTGACTTTC
TRBV5-1	.	.	TRBJ2-7	CASSLAGVGNEQYF	TGCGCCAGCAGCTTGGCAGGGGTTGGCAACGAGCAGTACTTC
TRBV7-9	.	TRBD1	TRBJ1-2	CASRGVGDSGIYGYTF	TGTGCCAGCAGGGGGGTGGGGGACAGCGGGATCTATGGCTACACCTTC
TRBV19	once	.	TRBJ1-2	CASFGRLVDGYTF	TGTGCCAGTTTCGGACGTCTAGTGGATGGCTACACCTTC
TRBV6-5	.	.	TRBJ2-7	CASSSVGQSAAEQYF	TGTGCCAGCAGTTCGGTAGGGCAGTCAGCAGCCGAGCAGTACTTC
TRBV27	.	TRBD1	TRBJ2-3	CASSLGTGRTDTQYF	TGTGCCAGCAGTTTGGGGACAGGGCGCACAGATACGCAGTATTTT
TRBV27	.	.	TRBJ2-2	CASRKGGGSQDTGELFF	TGTGCCAGCCGCAAGGGGGGGGGCTCTCAGGACACCGGGGAGCTGTTTTTT
TRBV11-3	.	.	TRBJ2-7	CASSLGGRFPYEQYF	TGTGCCAGCAGCTTGGGAGGCAGGTTCCCCTACGAGCAGTACTTC
TRBV2	.	.	TRBJ1-1	CASSEIGQEVDTEAFF	TGTGCCAGCAGTGAAATCGGCCAAGAGGTGGACACTGAAGCTTTCTTT
TRBV6-5	.	.	TRBJ2-7	CASSYPGIGPEQYF	TGTGCCAGCAGTTACCCAGGGATAGGGCCCGAGCAGTACTTC
TRBV7-2	.	.	TRBJ2-7	CASSWTSSYEQYF	TGTGCCAGCAGCTGGACCTCATCCTACGAGCAGTACTTC